This passage covers 2 T cell receptor beta chains from one sample sequenced in a study of OX40 agonist ivuxolimab in advanced cancers. Sequenced by immunoSEQ multiplex PCR; TCRdb stores in-frame clones only, minus some. Here the sample spans 35,000 to 45,000 clones, roughly four fifths being singletons. Sequencing was performed on CD4+ or CD8+ T cells sorted from blood, taken in a trial of the OX40 agonist ivuxolimab. Receptors were obtained from an adult with an advanced solid tumor such as melanoma, head and neck, liver or kidney cancer.

The chain couples TRBV4-3 to TRBJ2-3; TRBD2 aligns across 10 bases. The germline CDR1 and CDR2 sequences are LGHNA and YSLEER. Trimming removed 0 bases from V and 1 base from J; junction bases left unmatched: 4. The CDR3 totals 17 residues. CDR3: CASSQDGTSVRTDTQYF. The CDR3 DNA reads TGCGCCAGCAGCCAAGATGGGACTAGCGTCCGCACAGATACGCAGTATTTT.

This rearrangement joins TRBV6-5 to TRBJ1-6; maybe TRBD1 (5 bases). Trimming removed 6 bases at V and 7 bases at J, with 16 bases between. The CDR3 spans 15 residues. CDR1 and CDR2 (germline): MNHEY, SVGAGI. The CDR3 coding sequence is TGTGCCAGCAGCCCAGAAGGTGGGGCGAATTCACCCCTCCACTTT. Encoded protein: CASSPEGGANSPLHF.